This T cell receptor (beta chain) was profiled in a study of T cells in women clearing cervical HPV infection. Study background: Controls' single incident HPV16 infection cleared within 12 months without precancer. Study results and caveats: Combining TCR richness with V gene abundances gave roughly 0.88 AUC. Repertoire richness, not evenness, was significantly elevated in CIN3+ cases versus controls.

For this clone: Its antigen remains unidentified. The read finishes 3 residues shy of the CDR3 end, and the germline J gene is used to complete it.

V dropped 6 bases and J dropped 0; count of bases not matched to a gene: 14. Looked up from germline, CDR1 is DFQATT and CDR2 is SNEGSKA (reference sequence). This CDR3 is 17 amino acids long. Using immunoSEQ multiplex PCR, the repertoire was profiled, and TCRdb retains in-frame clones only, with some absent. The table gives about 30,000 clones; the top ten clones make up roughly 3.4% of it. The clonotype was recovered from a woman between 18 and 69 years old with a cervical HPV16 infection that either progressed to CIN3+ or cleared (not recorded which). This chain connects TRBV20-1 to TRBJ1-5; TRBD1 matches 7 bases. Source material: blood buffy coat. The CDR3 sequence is CSAGAGGGLYSNQPQHF. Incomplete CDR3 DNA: TGCAGTGCAGGGGCGGGAGGGGGCCTGTATAGCAATCAGCCC.